This T cell receptor beta chain was observed in a study of OX40 agonist ivuxolimab in advanced cancers. About the research overall: Six ivuxolimab dose levels, 0.01 to 10 mg/kg, were given intravenously every 2 weeks. From roughly 23 to 85 years was the age range, with a mean of 60 years, and around 84% were male. Broader study findings: The CD4+ and CD8+ T cells in the blood had expanded clonally by week 6 at 0.1 to 3.0 mg/kg. Compared with others, partial responders at 0.1-3.0 mg/kg displayed clonal expansion among the lowest.

J was trimmed by 7 bases and V by 1 base; bases with no gene match: 7. CDR1 is SGHRS, CDR2 YFSETQ, per germline. The CDR3 has 14 amino acids. Assay used: immunoSEQ multiplex PCR; TCRdb lists only in-frame clones, some missing. The table includes 55,000 to 70,000 clones, around 88% detected once. For this clone: Its antigen is not identified.

The V call is TRBV5-1, the J call TRBJ2-7; TRBD1 matches 8 bases. This TCR was sampled from an adult with an advanced solid tumor such as melanoma, head and neck, liver or kidney cancer. This material consisted of CD4+ or CD8+ T cells sorted from blood, taken in a trial of the OX40 agonist ivuxolimab. The CDR3 is CASSLLAGTGEQYF. The DNA for the CDR3 is TGCGCCAGCAGCTTGTTGGCAGGGACAGGAGAGCAGTACTTC.